The 7 T cell receptor beta chains below come from one sample, sequenced in a study of blood T cell repertoires in COVID-19. Data came from immunoSEQ multiplex PCR; TCRdb stores just in-frame clones and leaves some out. The table lists under 350,000 clones, about 88% of them singletons. Sequenced input: peripheral blood. The source is a man younger than 30 with active or convalescent COVID-19.

The CDR3 DNA is TGCGCCAGCAGCTCGGGGGAGGGCGGGAACTATGGCTACACCTTC. Protein: CASSSGEGGNYGYTF. This rearrangement joins TRBV5-1 to TRBJ1-2; a weak D match, TRBD1 (5 bases). The CDR3 covers 15 residues. The V and J ends lost 3 bases and 2 bases respectively, with 14 bases between them. Germline values: CDR1 SGHRS, CDR2 YFSETQ.

With respect to this clone: The germline gene is not matched at one end of the junction; a read error may be the cause. J is TRBJ2-2 and V is TRBV2; tentative D call: TRBD2 (7 bases). Germline V gene sequence: CDR1 SNHLY, CDR2 FYNNEI. The CDR3 is 12 amino acids. The CDR3 nucleotides read TGTGCCAGCAGTGGCCAGGGAGGGGGGCTGTTTTTT. Its protein product is CASSGQGGGLFF.

The chain uses TRBV6-2 or TRBV6-3 and TRBJ2-1; the match to TRBD2 covers 11 bases. This CDR3 has 20 residues. The V and J ends lost 2 bases and 3 bases, in that order; junction bases with no gene match: 15. Germline V gene data show CDR1 as MNHEY and CDR2 as SVGEGT. The CDR3 is CASSYQIGTSGQGIYNEQFF. The CDR3 nucleotides read TGTGCCAGCAGTTACCAAATCGGGACTAGCGGACAAGGGATCTACAATGAGCAGTTCTTC.

The CDR3 DNA sequence: TGTGCCAGCAGCTTAGCGGTCTCGGGCAAGGACAGGGCCGATGGCTACACCTTC. It codes for CASSLAVSGKDRADGYTF. This chain joins TRBV7-9 and TRBJ1-2, with 8 bases matching TRBD1. Germline V gene sequence: CDR1 SEHNR, CDR2 FQNEAQ (reference sequence). This CDR3 contains 18 residues. J lost 6 bases, V lost 0 bases, and 15 bases had no gene match.

CDR3 bases: TGTGCCAGTAGTATAATTCGCGGGAGTCGCGTCGGGGCCCAGTACTTC. It encodes CASSIIRGSRVGAQYF. V gene TRBV19 combines with J gene TRBJ2-5; 7 bases are a match to TRBD2. Germline V gene sequence: CDR1 LNHDA, CDR2 SQIVND (reference sequence). V was pared by 2 bases and J by 9 bases, with 15 bases of the junction left unmatched. The CDR3 covers 16 residues.

The chain is built from TRBV7-2 and TRBJ2-7; 8 bases are a match to TRBD2. The trim removed 6 bases at V and 6 bases at J, leaving 10 bases unmatched. Germline V CDR1 and CDR2: SGHTA, FQGNSA. There are 14 residues in the CDR3. CDR3 nucleotide sequence: TGTGCCAGCAGACGTAGCGGGATTTCACTCGAGCAGTACTTC. Translated: CASRRSGISLEQYF.

CDR3 protein: CASSQDKSGGYNEQFF. CDR3 coding DNA: TGCGCCAGCAGCCAAGATAAGAGCGGGGGATACAATGAGCAGTTCTTC. V usage is TRBV4-1 and J usage is TRBJ2-1, with 8 bases matching TRBD2. Per germline, CDR1 MGHRA and CDR2 YSYEKL. This CDR3 comprises 16 residues. Unmatched junction bases numbered 5, after V lost 0 bases and J lost 4 bases.